The 30 T cell receptor beta chains below come from one sample, sequenced in a study of T cell responses to AZD1222 COVID-19 vaccine. Sequencing was performed with immunoSEQ multiplex PCR; in TCRdb, only in-frame clones are kept and a portion is missing. Of approximately 110,000 clones in the sample, around 90% were seen once. Material: peripheral blood, obtained on day 0 of AZD1222 vaccination. The receptors here all came from an adult in good health.

The chain combines TRBV7-8 with TRBJ1-3; no reliable D call. The V end was cut by 6 bases, the J end by 0 bases, with 15 bases between. The CDR3 contains 16 residues. Germline CDR1 SGHVS, CDR2 FQNEAQ. CDR3 protein: CASRGRPGRSGNTIYF. The CDR3 nucleotides read TGTGCCAGCAGAGGCCGTCCGGGCCGCTCTGGAAACACCATATATTTT.

A few counts support this clone. The rearrangement links TRBV3-1 (or the pseudogene TRBV3-2) to TRBJ2-2; D unresolved. The V end lost 1 base, the J end lost 6 bases, and 9 bases lay between the germline ends. Looked up from germline, CDR1 is LGHDT and CDR2 is YNNKEL (reference sequence). The CDR3 loop spans 14 amino acids. CDR3 in DNA: TGTGCCAGCAGCCAAGTTGAAGGGCCCGGGGAGCTGTTTTTT. This codes for CASSQVEGPGELFF.

This rearrangement joins TRBV5-6 to TRBJ2-1; D might be TRBD2 (6 bases). Deletions cut 4 bases from V and 9 bases from J, with 11 bases between. The germline gives CDR1 SGHDT, CDR2 YYEEEE. This CDR3 is built from 12 residues. CDR3 sequence (DNA): TGTGCCAGCAGCCTATGGGGGGTTGAGCAGTTCTTC. Translated, it gives CASSLWGVEQFF.

This clone turned up a few times. The rearrangement joins TRBV19 to TRBJ1-6; D is unresolved. CDR3 length: 15 residues. Trimming cost V 3 bases and J 5 bases, with 11 bases left between them. Germline-derived CDR1 and CDR2 are LNHDA and SQIVND (reference sequence). CDR3 coding DNA: TGTGCCAGTAGTATGACAAGAACAGATAATTCACCCCTCCACTTT. Its translation is CASSMTRTDNSPLHF.

The chain links TRBV7-9 to TRBJ2-7; 7 nucleotides agree with TRBD1. This CDR3 is 17 amino acids long. Trimming took 4 bases from V and 4 from J; bases not matched to a gene: 16. CDR1 and CDR2 (germline): SEHNR, FQNEAQ (reference sequence). This CDR3 is CASSSRDRSPLVYEQYF. The DNA of the CDR3 is TGTGCCAGCAGCTCGAGGGACAGATCCCCCCTTGTATACGAGCAGTACTTC.

The genes are TRBV5-5 and TRBJ1-6; D might be TRBD1 (6 bases). Trimming cost V 2 bases and J 9 bases, with 12 bases left between them. The CDR3 extends over 14 amino acids. The V gene's germline CDR1 is SGHKS and CDR2 YYEKEE (reference sequence). As DNA, the CDR3 is TGTGCCAGCAGCTTACCAGGGGAGGGTTCACCCCTCCACTTT. Amino acid sequence: CASSLPGEGSPLHF.

CDR3 nucleotides: TGTGCCAGCAGCTTAGAGGGGGGAAGGAGGACTGAAGCTTTCTTT. Residues: CASSLEGGRRTEAFF. The chain links TRBV7-9 to TRBJ1-1, with TRBD1 as a possible D gene (6 bases). With 1 base removed from V and 5 bases from J, the gap between germline ends came to 14 bases. Germline CDR1 is SEHNR and CDR2 is FQNEAQ (reference sequence). The CDR3 has 15 amino acids. Complete variable domain (other parts from reference TRBV7-9 and TRBJ1-1): DTGVSQNPRHKITKRGQNVTFRCDPISEHNRLYWYRQTLGQGPEFLTYFQNEAQLEKSRLLSDRFSAERPKGSFSTLEIQRTEQGDSAMYLCASSLEGGRRTEAFFGQGTRLTVV.

This rearrangement joins TRBV29-1 to TRBJ2-7, with TRBD1 identical over 7 bases. Germline loops: CDR1 SQVTM, CDR2 ANQGSEA. There are 14 residues in the CDR3. Unmatched junction bases numbered 7, after V lost 2 bases and J lost 3 bases. CDR3 amino acids: CSVELGQTDYEQYF. The CDR3 nucleotides read TGCAGCGTTGAATTGGGACAGACAGACTACGAGCAGTACTTC.

J is TRBJ2-6 and V is TRBV6-1; D not resolved. Germline loops: CDR1 MNHNS, CDR2 SASEGT. Trimming took off 0 bases at V and 4 bases at J, with 4 bases between the two ends. This CDR3 is built from 14 residues. In DNA, the CDR3 is TGTGCCAGCAGTGAAGCGTGGGGGGCCAACGTCCTGACTTTC. This codes for CASSEAWGANVLTF.

The V and J genes are TRBV5-1 and TRBJ1-2; TRBD1 agrees at 12 bases. V gave up 4 bases and J gave up 4 bases; unmatched junction bases: 8. CDR1 is SGHRS and CDR2 is YFSETQ in the germline V gene. CDR3 length equals 16 residues. CDR3 DNA sequence: TGCGCCAGCAGCACCGGGACAGGGGGCTCGACCTATGGCTACACCTTC. Its translation is CASSTGTGGSTYGYTF.

This chain uses TRBV7-9 with TRBJ2-3; D remains unclear. Looked up from germline, CDR1 is SEHNR and CDR2 is FQNEAQ (reference sequence). This CDR3 is built from 12 residues. The V end lost 5 bases, the J end lost 2 bases, and 5 bases lay between the germline ends. This chain's CDR3 is CASSRHTDTQYF. CDR3 DNA: TGTGCCAGCAGCCGACACACAGATACGCAGTATTTT.

The chain couples TRBV27 to TRBJ2-3; no clear D gene. This CDR3 contains 13 residues. CDR1 MNHEY and CDR2 SMNVEV come from the germline V gene (reference sequence). V was clipped by 6 bases and J by 3 bases, with 10 bases between them. The chain's CDR3 is CASRRSGTDTQYF. In DNA, the CDR3 is TGTGCCAGCAGACGGAGTGGAACAGATACGCAGTATTTT.

This chain joins TRBV18 and TRBJ2-1, with no clear D. CDR1 is KGHSH, CDR2 LQKENI, per germline. The CDR3 is 14 residues long. Trimming pared 3 bases from V and 2 bases from J, leaving 8 bases between. CDR3 nucleotides: TGTGCCAGCTCACCGCTTCTGGCCTACAATGAGCAGTTCTTC. This encodes CASSPLLAYNEQFF.

The chain links TRBV24-1 to TRBJ2-2; 8 bases map to TRBD1. Per the germline V gene, CDR1 is KGHDR and CDR2 is SFDVKD. The CDR3 has 17 residues. The J segment lost 4 bases and the V segment lost 4 bases, leaving 10 bases of the junction unmatched. The DNA for the CDR3 is TGTGCCACCAGTGACGCCCCTGGGACAGGCCGCACCGGGGAGCTGTTTTTT. Translated, it gives CATSDAPGTGRTGELFF.

The V call is TRBV5-6, the J call TRBJ2-7; TRBD1 aligns across 7 bases. V shed 2 bases, J shed 1 base, and the junction held 0 bases outside the gene matches. The germline CDR1 and CDR2 sequences are SGHDT and YYEEEE. There are 13 residues in the CDR3. CDR3 sequence: CASSLQGSYEQYF. CDR3 in DNA: TGTGCCAGCAGCTTACAGGGGTCCTACGAGCAGTACTTC.

This chain uses TRBV25-1 with TRBJ1-2; a weak D match, TRBD1 (5 bases). V dropped 1 base and J dropped 4 bases, with 10 bases sitting between them. CDR3 length: 14 residues. CDR1 is MGHDK, CDR2 SYGVNS, per germline. The CDR3, as DNA: TGTGCCAGCAGTGAATTGAGGGGCGGCTATGGCTACACCTTC. Its protein product is CASSELRGGYGYTF.

V gene TRBV3-1 (or the pseudogene TRBV3-2) combines with J gene TRBJ1-6; TRBD1 is a possible D gene (5 bases). CDR1 and CDR2 (germline): LGHDT, YNNKEL (reference sequence). The ends were cut back, 5 bases at V and 10 bases at J, with 12 bases in the middle. This CDR3 spans 13 amino acids. CDR3 protein: CASSSTQGSPLHF. The CDR3 DNA is TGTGCCAGCAGCTCTACCCAGGGCTCACCCCTCCACTTT.

The sample holds a few counts of this clone. The chain recombines TRBV7-9 with TRBJ1-1, with 10 positions matching TRBD1. The V segment lost 4 bases and the J segment 4 bases; nucleotides outside the gene matches: 6. The CDR3 is 15 amino acids. Germline V gene sequence: CDR1 SEHNR, CDR2 FQNEAQ (reference sequence). The chain's CDR3 is CASSSPGQGFTEAFF. DNA for the CDR3: TGTGCCAGCAGCTCCCCGGGACAGGGGTTCACTGAAGCTTTCTTT.

In DNA, the CDR3 is TGTGCCACTTCGGAGACAGGGGTCTACGAGCAGTACTTC. This translates into CATSETGVYEQYF. The chain carries TRBV6-5 and TRBJ2-7; 8 bases line up with TRBD1. This CDR3 is built from 13 residues. Unmatched junction bases numbered 8, after V lost 10 bases and J lost 3 bases. The germline CDR1 and CDR2 sequences are MNHEY and SVGAGI.

This CDR3 reads CAISRDRNQPQHF. CDR3 in DNA: TGTGCCATCAGCCGGGACAGAAATCAGCCCCAGCATTTT. This chain uses TRBV10-3 with TRBJ1-5, with 7 bases matching TRBD1. Trimming took 6 bases from V and 4 from J; bases not matched to a gene: 3. The CDR3 totals 13 residues. Germline CDR1 is ENHRY and CDR2 is SYGVKD.

The chain links TRBV19 to TRBJ1-2, with a weak D call TRBD1 (5 bases). The CDR3 sequence is 14 residues long. Looked up from germline, CDR1 is LNHDA and CDR2 is SQIVND (reference sequence). Trimming took 5 bases from V and 7 from J, leaving 17 bases between them. CDR3: CASSVPGFPSGYTF. The CDR3 DNA follows: TGTGCCAGTAGTGTCCCAGGGTTCCCCAGTGGCTACACCTTC.

The rearrangement links TRBV4-3 to TRBJ2-2; 7 bases line up with TRBD1. The CDR3 sequence is 15 residues long. Trimming cost V 3 bases and J 3 bases; bases outside gene matches: 4. Germline lookup yields CDR1 LGHNA and CDR2 YSLEER. The CDR3: CASSQGDSHTGELFF. CDR3 coding DNA: TGCGCCAGCAGCCAGGGGGACAGTCACACCGGGGAGCTGTTTTTT.

This chain connects TRBV2 to TRBJ1-5; TRBD1 might be the D (5 bases). CDR3 length: 15 residues. V was shortened by 7 bases and J by 2 bases, with 15 bases between the two germline ends. Looked up from germline, CDR1 is SNHLY and CDR2 is FYNNEI. CDR3 protein: CASTGDLPGNQPQHF. The DNA of the CDR3 is TGTGCCAGCACCGGGGACCTCCCAGGCAATCAGCCCCAGCATTTT.

The chain couples TRBV12-3 or TRBV12-4 to TRBJ2-2; D is unresolved. The CDR3 consists of 13 residues. V was clipped by 6 bases and J by 7 bases, with 12 bases between them. CDR3 DNA sequence: TGTGCCAGCAGCCCTGTGCTGGGCGGGGAGCTGTTTTTT. Encoded protein: CASSPVLGGELFF.

CDR3 nucleotides: TGCGCCAGCAGCCAAGATTGGGTAGGGGGCTACGAGCAGTACTTC. Amino acid sequence: CASSQDWVGGYEQYF. The chain combines TRBV4-3 with TRBJ2-7, with D maybe TRBD1 (6 bases). The CDR3 contains 15 residues. CDR1 and CDR2 from the germline V gene are LGHNA and YSLEER. V was cut by 0 bases and J by 3 bases, with 12 bases left in between.

The rearrangement joins TRBV5-1 to TRBJ2-5, with 10 positions matching TRBD2. CDR1 and CDR2 from the germline V gene are SGHRS and YFSETQ. This CDR3 has 15 residues. The ends lost 2 bases at V and 5 bases at J; junction bases unmatched: 6. CDR3 in amino acids: CASSFGLAGAETQYF. The DNA for the CDR3 is TGCGCCAGCAGCTTTGGCCTAGCGGGGGCGGAGACCCAGTACTTC.

The chain joins TRBV28 to TRBJ2-3, with D possibly being TRBD1 (5 bases). The length of the CDR3 is 16 residues. Trimming removed 4 bases from V and 0 bases from J, with 14 bases in between. The germline V gene encodes CDR1 MDHEN and CDR2 SYDVKM. The CDR3 bases are TGTGCCAGCAGTTCCCGACAGACCGAGAGCACAGATACGCAGTATTTT. Protein sequence: CASSSRQTESTDTQYF.

This clone was counted only a few times. The V and J genes are TRBV7-2 and TRBJ1-4, with a possible D match to TRBD1 (5 bases). This CDR3 has 16 residues. Trimming removed 5 bases at V and 1 base at J, with 14 bases between. The germline V gene has CDR1 SGHTA and CDR2 FQGNSA. The CDR3: CASSPRQPQTNEKLFF. CDR3 in DNA: TGTGCCAGCAGCCCTCGACAGCCTCAAACTAATGAAAAACTGTTTTTT.

The rearrangement uses TRBV6-5 and TRBJ2-7; 7 bases agree with TRBD1. V was pared by 5 bases and J by 5 bases, with 6 bases of the junction left unmatched. Germline CDR1 is MNHEY and CDR2 is SVGAGI. The CDR3 runs 13 residues. CDR3 residues: CASSRQGQNEQYF. The DNA for the CDR3 is TGTGCCAGCAGTCGTCAGGGACAGAACGAGCAGTACTTC.

V and J are TRBV5-5 and TRBJ1-2; D unresolved. Germline-derived CDR1 and CDR2 are SGHKS and YYEKEE (reference sequence). The CDR3 contains 14 residues. Trimming cost V 7 bases and J 3 bases, with 16 bases left between them. The DNA of the CDR3 is TGTGCCAGCTACCAAGAGGGTTTCGACTATGGCTACACCTTC. Amino acids: CASYQEGFDYGYTF.